This TCR beta chain originates from a study of cytomegalovirus exposure and HLA in healthy donors. As for the study in general: Around 80 million unique TCRs from HLA-typed donors were held in an early data release.

Worth noting for this clone: Its antigen is not known.

The study's findings and limits: TCR sequences were mostly rare, though some public TCRs occurred in many donors. Previously analyzed data showed that most TCR beta V segments were productive at a frequency of about 90% or about 30%.

The trim removed 4 bases at V and 3 bases at J, leaving 8 bases unmatched. Germline CDR1 SGDLS, CDR2 YYNGEE. This CDR3 comprises 16 residues. The PCR ran on 60 Vbeta and 13 Jbeta primers. TCRdb keeps only in-frame clones here, not all; method: immunoSEQ multiplex PCR. The sample shows roughly 180,000 clones, roughly 77% of them seen only once. The source of this sequence is a woman aged 25 to 45 in good health and CMV-seropositive. The rearrangement links TRBV9 to TRBJ2-7; 12 nucleotides align to TRBD2. The sequencing sample was made of PBMCs. For the CDR3, the DNA is TGTGCCAGCAGCCCCCGACTAGCGGGGGCCTTCTACGAGCAGTACTTC. It is translated as CASSPRLAGAFYEQYF.